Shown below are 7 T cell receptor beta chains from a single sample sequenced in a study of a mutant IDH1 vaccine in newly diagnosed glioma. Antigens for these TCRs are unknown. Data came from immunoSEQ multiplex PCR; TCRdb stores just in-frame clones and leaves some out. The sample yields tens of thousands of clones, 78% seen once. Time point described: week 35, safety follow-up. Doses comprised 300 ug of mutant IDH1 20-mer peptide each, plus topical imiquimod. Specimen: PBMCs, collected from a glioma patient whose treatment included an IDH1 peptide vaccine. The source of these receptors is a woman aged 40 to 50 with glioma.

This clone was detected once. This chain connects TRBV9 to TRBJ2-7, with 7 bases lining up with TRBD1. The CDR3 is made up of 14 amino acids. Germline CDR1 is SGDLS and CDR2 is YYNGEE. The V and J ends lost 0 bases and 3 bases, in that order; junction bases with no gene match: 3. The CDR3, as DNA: TGTGCCAGCAGCGTAGCAGGGGGTGTCTACGAGCAGTACTTC. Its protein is CASSVAGGVYEQYF. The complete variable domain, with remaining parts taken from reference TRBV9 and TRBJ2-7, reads DSGVTQTPKHLITATGQRVTLRCSPRSGDLSVYWYQQSLDQGLQFLIQYYNGEERAKGNILERFSAQQFPDLHSELNLSSLELGDSALYFCASSVAGGVYEQYFGPGTRLTVT.

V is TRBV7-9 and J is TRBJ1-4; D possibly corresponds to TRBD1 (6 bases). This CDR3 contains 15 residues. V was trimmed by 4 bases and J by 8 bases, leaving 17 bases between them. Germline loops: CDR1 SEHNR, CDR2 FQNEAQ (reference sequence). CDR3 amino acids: CASSSQGREGEKLFF. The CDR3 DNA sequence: TGTGCCAGCAGCTCCCAGGGGCGCGAGGGGGAAAAACTGTTTTTT.

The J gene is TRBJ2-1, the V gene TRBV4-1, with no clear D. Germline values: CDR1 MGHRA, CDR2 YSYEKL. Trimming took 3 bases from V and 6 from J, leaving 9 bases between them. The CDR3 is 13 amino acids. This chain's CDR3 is CASSHASPNEQFF. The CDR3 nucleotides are TGCGCCAGCAGCCACGCCAGTCCCAATGAGCAGTTCTTC.

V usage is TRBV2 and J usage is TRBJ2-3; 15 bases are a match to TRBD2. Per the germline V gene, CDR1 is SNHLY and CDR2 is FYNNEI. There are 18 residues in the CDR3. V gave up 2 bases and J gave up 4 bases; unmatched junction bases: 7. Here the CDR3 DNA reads TGTGCCAGCAGTGAATACGGACTAGCGGGGGGGCCTGCAGATACGCAGTATTTT. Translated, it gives CASSEYGLAGGPADTQYF.

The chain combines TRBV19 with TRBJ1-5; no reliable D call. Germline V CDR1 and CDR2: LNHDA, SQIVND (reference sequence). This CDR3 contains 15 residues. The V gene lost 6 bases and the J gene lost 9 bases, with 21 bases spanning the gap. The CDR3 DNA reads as TGTGCCAGTAGAGGTGGCAGGCAGACTAGGCGGCCCCAGCATTTT. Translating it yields CASRGGRQTRRPQHF.

The CDR3 is CASSQPNRGLKGYTF. CDR3 nucleotide sequence: TGCGCCAGCAGCCAGCCAAACAGGGGGCTGAAGGGCTACACCTTC. V and J are TRBV4-1 and TRBJ1-2; 9 bases are a match to TRBD1. The V and J ends lost 3 bases and 8 bases, in that order; junction bases with no gene match: 10. The germline V gene has CDR1 MGHRA and CDR2 YSYEKL. This CDR3 comprises 15 residues.

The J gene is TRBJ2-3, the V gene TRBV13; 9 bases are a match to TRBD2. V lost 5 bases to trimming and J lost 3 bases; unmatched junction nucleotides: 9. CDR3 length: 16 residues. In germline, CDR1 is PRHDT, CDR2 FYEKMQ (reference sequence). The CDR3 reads CASSPWGGGATDTQYF. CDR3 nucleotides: TGTGCCAGCAGCCCATGGGGCGGGGGGGCGACAGATACGCAGTATTTT.